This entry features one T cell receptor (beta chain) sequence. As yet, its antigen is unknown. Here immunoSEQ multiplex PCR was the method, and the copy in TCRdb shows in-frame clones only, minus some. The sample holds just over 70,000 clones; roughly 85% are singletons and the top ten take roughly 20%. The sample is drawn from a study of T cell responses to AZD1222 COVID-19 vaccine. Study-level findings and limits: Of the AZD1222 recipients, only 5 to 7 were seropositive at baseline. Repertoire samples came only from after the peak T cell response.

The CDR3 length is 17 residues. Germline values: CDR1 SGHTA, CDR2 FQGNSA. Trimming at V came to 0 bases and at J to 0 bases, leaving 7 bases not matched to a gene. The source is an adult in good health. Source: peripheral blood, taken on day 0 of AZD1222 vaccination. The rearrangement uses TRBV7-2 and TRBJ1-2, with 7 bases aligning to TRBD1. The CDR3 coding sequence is TGTGCCAGCAGCTTAGCGGTGAGGGGGCTCCCTAACTATGGCTACACCTTC. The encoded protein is CASSLAVRGLPNYGYTF.